The clone carrying this T cell receptor (beta chain) showed up just a few times. This sample stems from a study of shared clonotypes between healthy human individuals. The CDR3 totals 17 residues. Germline V gene lookup returns CDR1 SGHVS and CDR2 FNYEAQ. V was clipped by 0 bases and J by 7 bases; unmatched bases: 14. Sequencing used immunoSEQ multiplex PCR; TCRdb keeps in-frame clones, though not all of them. This table holds roughly 1,100,000 clones, more than 60% found once. The source of this sequence is a man aged 18 to 30 in good health. The sample comprised memory CD4+ T cells sorted from blood. Indicated subset: CD45RA-negative fraction. The rearrangement uses TRBV7-6 and TRBJ2-5; 7 bases align to TRBD1. Here the CDR3 DNA reads TGTGCCAGCAGCTTAGCGGGTACAGGGGCTCACCCAGGGACCCAGTACTTC. Translated: CASSLAGTGAHPGTQYF.